This T cell receptor (beta chain) was retrieved from a study of OX40 agonist ivuxolimab in advanced cancers. On the study more broadly: Patients got intravenous ivuxolimab at 0.01 to 10 mg/kg every 2 weeks. Three patients showed partial responses: one hepatocellular carcinoma and two cutaneous melanoma cases. General study results and limits: Among T cells, CD8+ cells averaged more expanded clones than CD4+ cells.

This CDR3 spans 12 amino acids. Germline CDR1 and CDR2: SEHNR and FQNEAQ (reference sequence). V shed 1 base and J shed 6 bases, with 7 bases lying between them. The study sampled blood at baseline, cycle 4 day 1, and cycle 7 day 1. The protocol was immunoSEQ multiplex PCR, while the TCRdb copy is restricted to in-frame clones and leaves out a portion. The sample carries approximately 60,000 clones, 94% recorded once. In the case of this clone: Its antigen is currently unknown.

Here the sequenced sample was CD4+ or CD8+ T cells sorted from blood, taken in a trial of the OX40 agonist ivuxolimab. The receptor's source is an adult with an advanced solid tumor such as melanoma, head and neck, liver or kidney cancer. This chain uses TRBV7-9 with TRBJ2-7; no clear D. CDR3 sequence: CASSLEGPEQYF. CDR3 nucleotide sequence: TGTGCCAGCAGCTTAGAGGGTCCCGAGCAGTACTTC.